The clone carrying this T cell receptor (beta chain) was seen a single time. Its antigen is still unknown. V was pared by 1 base and J by 9 bases, with 13 bases between. Germline V gene sequence: CDR1 SEHNR, CDR2 FQNEAQ (reference sequence). This CDR3 spans 14 amino acids. These data belong to a study of shared clonotypes between healthy human individuals. All participating donors were Caucasian adults from Nashville, Tennessee. Method: immunoSEQ multiplex PCR; TCRdb's copy keeps in-frame clones and lacks some. The data hold more than 2 million clones, with under 97% observed a single time. Study-level points and caveats: Donors were few, which limited the genetic and exposure-history diversity represented. Researchers found naive subsets generally carried larger estimated richness than memory subsets.

Sequencing input: naive CD4+ T cells sorted from blood. Regarding subset: CD45RA+ positively selected. The sequence was collected from a man aged 18 to 29 in good health. V usage is TRBV7-9 and J usage is TRBJ2-4; a weak D match, TRBD2 (5 bases). For the CDR3, the DNA is TGTGCCAGCAGCTTAGGGACCCGAGGGTCCATTCAGTACTTC. This sequence encodes CASSLGTRGSIQYF. Supplemented by reference TRBV7-9 and TRBJ2-4, the full variable domain reads DTGVSQNPRHKITKRGQNVTFRCDPISEHNRLYWYRQTLGQGPEFLTYFQNEAQLEKSRLLSDRFSAERPKGSFSTLEIQRTEQGDSAMYLCASSLGTRGSIQYFGAGTRLSVL.